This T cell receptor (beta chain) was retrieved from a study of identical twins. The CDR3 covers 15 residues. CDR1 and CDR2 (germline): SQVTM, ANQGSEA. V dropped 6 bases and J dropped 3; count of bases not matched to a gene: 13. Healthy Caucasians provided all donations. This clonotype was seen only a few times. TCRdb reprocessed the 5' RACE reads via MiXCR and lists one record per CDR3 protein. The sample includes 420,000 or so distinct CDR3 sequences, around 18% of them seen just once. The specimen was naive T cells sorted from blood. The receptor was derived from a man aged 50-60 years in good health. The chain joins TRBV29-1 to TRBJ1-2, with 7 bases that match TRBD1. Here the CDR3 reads CSVRLRQGVDYGYTF. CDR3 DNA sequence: TGCAGCGTACGACTTCGGCAGGGGGTTGACTATGGCTACACCTTC.